The source of this T cell receptor beta chain is a study of Graves' ophthalmopathy and Graves' hyperthyroidism. This clonotype was seen ten or more times. Its antigen is not known. Study-level points and caveats: With a specificity of around 77% and a sensitivity of about 71%, the model predicted ophthalmopathy progression. Blood samples also showed most expanded thyroid clonotypes exceeding 0.001 frequency. A roughly 80% specificity and 87.88% sensitivity were achieved by a 13-signature model that separated ophthalmopathy from stable hyperthyroidism.

Germline lookup yields CDR1 DFQATT and CDR2 SNEGSKA (reference sequence). Trimming removed 4 bases from V and 0 bases from J, with 12 bases in between. This CDR3 spans 15 amino acids. Other autoimmune disease, uncontrolled infection, pregnancy and lactation led to exclusion. The authors amplified TCR beta CDR3 regions from RNA transcripts. HTBI primers were employed in first-round RT-PCR, then a second-round multiplex PCR followed. In TCRdb, the multiplex PCR reads were re-called with MiXCR into one record per CDR3 protein. The repertoire has 600,000 to 650,000 distinct CDR3 sequences, 20% to 25% of them found once; the top ten carry approximately 7.7%.

The V and J genes are TRBV20-1 and TRBJ2-2; D not certain. The sequence came from a woman under 30 with stable Graves' hyperthyroidism. Some clones in this sample may be carry-over from other donors' samples. The specimen sequenced was peripheral blood. The CDR3 sequence is CSATRRASNTGELFF. CDR3 nucleotide sequence: TGCAGTGCTACCCGGAGAGCGTCGAACACCGGGGAGCTGTTTTTT.